The present entry profiles one T cell receptor (beta chain) with its context. The sample originates from a study of blood T cell repertoires in COVID-19. Study as a whole: PBMCs, B-cell-depleted T cells, or T cells were the source of the cDNA or gDNA that made up the material.

Methods used by the authors: Estimated nucleated cell counts came from reference gene primer amplification. The assay was immunoSEQ multiplex PCR, and TCRdb's table has in-frame clones only and misses some. The D gene and trimming were derived from the DNA, and the V and J assignments and clone size from that table. The sample holds hundreds of thousands of clones, about 90% seen once. It was during active infection that Seattle patients were enrolled and then longitudinally followed. Germline V CDR1 and CDR2: MRHNA, SNTAGT. The CDR3 is 16 residues long. V dropped 0 bases and J dropped 3; count of bases not matched to a gene: 4.

This TCR was recovered from a man between 18 and 35 years old with COVID-19, enrolled during active disease. The material sequenced was peripheral blood. This rearrangement joins TRBV6-4 to TRBJ2-3; 9 nucleotides match TRBD1. CDR3 region: CASSDSKGQGTDTQYF. The CDR3 DNA is TGTGCCAGCAGTGACTCGAAGGGACAGGGAACAGATACGCAGTATTTT.